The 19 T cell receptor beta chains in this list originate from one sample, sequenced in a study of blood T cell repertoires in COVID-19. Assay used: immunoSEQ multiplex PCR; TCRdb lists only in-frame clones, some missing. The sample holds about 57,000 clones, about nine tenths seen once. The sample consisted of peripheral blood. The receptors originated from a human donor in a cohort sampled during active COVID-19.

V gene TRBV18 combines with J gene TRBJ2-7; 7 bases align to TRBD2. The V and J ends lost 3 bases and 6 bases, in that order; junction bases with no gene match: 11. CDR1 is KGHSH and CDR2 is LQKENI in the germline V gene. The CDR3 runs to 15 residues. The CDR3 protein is CASSPLGGDRGEQYF. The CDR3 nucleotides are TGTGCCAGCTCACCTTTGGGGGGGGATCGAGGCGAGCAGTACTTC.

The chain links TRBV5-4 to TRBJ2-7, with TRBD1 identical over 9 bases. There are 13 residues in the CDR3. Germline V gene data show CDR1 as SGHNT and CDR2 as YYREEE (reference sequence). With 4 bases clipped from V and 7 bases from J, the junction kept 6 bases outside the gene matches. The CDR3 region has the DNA TGTGCCAGCAGCCAGGACAGGGGACGGGAGCAGTACTTC. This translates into CASSQDRGREQYF.

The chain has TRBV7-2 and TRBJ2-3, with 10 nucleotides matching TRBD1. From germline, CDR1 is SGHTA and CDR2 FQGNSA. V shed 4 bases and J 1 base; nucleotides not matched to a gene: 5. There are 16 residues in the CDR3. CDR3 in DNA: TGTGCCAGCAGCTGGCACGGGACAGGGGGCACAGATACGCAGTATTTT. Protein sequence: CASSWHGTGGTDTQYF.

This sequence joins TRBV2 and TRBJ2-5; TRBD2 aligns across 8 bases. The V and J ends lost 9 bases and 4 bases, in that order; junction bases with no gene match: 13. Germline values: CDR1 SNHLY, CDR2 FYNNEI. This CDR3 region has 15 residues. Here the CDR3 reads CASSVHEAGAETQYF. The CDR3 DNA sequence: TGTGCCAGTTCGGTGCATGAAGCGGGAGCAGAGACCCAGTACTTC.

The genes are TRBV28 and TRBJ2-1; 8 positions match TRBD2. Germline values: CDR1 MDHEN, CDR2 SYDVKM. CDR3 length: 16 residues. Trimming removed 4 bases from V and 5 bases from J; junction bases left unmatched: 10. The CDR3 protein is CASSSPGERGNNEQFF. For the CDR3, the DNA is TGTGCCAGCAGTTCCCCAGGGGAGCGGGGGAACAATGAGCAGTTCTTC.

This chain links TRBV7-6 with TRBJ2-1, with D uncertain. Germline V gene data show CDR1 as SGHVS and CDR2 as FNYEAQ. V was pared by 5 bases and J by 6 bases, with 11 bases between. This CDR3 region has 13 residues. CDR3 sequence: CASSLTFSNEQFF. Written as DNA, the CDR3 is TGTGCCAGCAGCCTGACATTTTCCAATGAGCAGTTCTTC. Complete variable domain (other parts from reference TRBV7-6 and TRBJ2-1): GAGVSQSPRYKVTKRGQDVALRCDPISGHVSLYWYRQALGQGPEFLTYFNYEAQQDKSGLPNDRFSAERPEGSISTLTIQRTEQRDSAMYRCASSLTFSNEQFFGPGTRLTVL.

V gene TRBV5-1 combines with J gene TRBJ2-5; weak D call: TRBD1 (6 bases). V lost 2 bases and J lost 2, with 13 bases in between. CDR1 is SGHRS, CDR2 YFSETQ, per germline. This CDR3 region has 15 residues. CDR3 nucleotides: TGCGCCAGCAGCTTACAGGGCCAAAGTCAAGAGACCCAGTACTTC. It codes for CASSLQGQSQETQYF.

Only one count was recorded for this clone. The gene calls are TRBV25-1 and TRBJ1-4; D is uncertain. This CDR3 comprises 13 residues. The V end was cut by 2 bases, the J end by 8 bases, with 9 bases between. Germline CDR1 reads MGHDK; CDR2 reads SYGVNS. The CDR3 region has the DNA TGTGCCAGCAGTGAACGCCCAGGCGAAAAACTGTTTTTT. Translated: CASSERPGEKLFF.

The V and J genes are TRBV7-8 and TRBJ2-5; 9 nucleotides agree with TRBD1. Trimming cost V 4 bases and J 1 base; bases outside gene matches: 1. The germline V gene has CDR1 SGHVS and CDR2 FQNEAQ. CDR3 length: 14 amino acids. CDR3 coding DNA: TGTGCCAGCAGCTGGGACAGGGTCCAAGAGACCCAGTACTTC. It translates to CASSWDRVQETQYF.

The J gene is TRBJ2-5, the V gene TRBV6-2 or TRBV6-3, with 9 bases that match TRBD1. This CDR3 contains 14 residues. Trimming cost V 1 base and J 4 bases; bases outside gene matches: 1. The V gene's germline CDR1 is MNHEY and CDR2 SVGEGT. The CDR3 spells CASSYYRGPETQYF. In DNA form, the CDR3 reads TGTGCCAGCAGTTACTACAGGGGGCCAGAGACCCAGTACTTC.

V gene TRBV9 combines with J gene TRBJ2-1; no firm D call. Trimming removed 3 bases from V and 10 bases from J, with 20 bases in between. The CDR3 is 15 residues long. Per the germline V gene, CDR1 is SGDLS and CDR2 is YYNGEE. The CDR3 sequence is CASSAGSRFTWEQFF. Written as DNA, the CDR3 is TGTGCCAGCAGCGCCGGATCTAGGTTCACGTGGGAGCAGTTCTTC.

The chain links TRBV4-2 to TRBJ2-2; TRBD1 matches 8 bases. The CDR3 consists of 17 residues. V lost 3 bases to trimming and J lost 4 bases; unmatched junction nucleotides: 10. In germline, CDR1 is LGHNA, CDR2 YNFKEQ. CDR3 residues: CASSQLAQGAGTGELFF. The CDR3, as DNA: TGTGCCAGCAGCCAGCTAGCCCAGGGGGCGGGCACCGGGGAGCTGTTTTTT.

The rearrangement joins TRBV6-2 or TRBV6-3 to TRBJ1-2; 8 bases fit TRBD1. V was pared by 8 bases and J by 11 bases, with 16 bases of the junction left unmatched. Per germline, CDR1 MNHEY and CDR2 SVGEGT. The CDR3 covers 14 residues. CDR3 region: CASRSRDRKPGYTF. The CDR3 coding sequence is TGTGCCAGCCGTTCCCGGGACAGGAAACCGGGGTACACCTTC.

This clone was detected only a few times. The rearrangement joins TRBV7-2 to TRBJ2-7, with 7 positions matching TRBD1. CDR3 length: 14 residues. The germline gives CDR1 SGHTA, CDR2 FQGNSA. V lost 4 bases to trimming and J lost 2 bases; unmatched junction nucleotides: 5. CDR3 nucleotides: TGTGCCAGCAGCTCCCGGACAGGAGCCTACGAGCAGTACTTC. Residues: CASSSRTGAYEQYF.

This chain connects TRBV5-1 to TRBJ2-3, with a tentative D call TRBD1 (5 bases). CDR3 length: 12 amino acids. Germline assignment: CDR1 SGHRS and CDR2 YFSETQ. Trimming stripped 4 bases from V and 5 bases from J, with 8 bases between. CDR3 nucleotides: TGCGCCAGCAGCCAGGGCCGAGATACGCAGTATTTT. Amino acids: CASSQGRDTQYF. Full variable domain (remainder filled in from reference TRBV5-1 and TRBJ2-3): KAGVTQTPRYLIKTRGQQVTLSCSPISGHRSVSWYQQTPGQGLQFLFEYFSETQRNKGNFPGRFSGRQFSNSRSEMNVSTLELGDSALYLCASSQGRDTQYFGPGTRLTVL.

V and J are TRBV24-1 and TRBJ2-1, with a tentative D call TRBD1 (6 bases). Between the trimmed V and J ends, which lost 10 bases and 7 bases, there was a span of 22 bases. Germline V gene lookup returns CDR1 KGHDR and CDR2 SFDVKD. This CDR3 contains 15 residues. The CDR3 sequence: CATAAAGTTLNEQFF. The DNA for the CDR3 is TGTGCCACGGCGGCTGCCGGGACAACCTTGAATGAGCAGTTCTTC.

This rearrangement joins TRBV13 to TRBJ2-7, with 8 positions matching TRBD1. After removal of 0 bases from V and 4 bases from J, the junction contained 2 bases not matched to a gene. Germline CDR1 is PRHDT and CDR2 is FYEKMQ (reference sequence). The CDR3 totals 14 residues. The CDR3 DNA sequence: TGTGCCAGCAGCTTAGGGCAGGGGGCTTACGAGCAGTACTTC. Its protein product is CASSLGQGAYEQYF.

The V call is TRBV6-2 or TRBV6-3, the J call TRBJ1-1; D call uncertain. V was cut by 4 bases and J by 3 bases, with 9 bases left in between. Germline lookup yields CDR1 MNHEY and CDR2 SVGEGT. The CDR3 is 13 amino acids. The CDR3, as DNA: TGTGCCAGCAGTTCCTTCGGGGACACTGAAGCTTTCTTT. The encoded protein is CASSSFGDTEAFF.

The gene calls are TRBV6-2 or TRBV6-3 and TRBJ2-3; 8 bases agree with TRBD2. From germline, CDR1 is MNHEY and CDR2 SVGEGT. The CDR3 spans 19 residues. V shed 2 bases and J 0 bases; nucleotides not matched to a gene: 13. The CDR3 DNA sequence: TGTGCCAGCAGTTACCAGAGCGGGGGTCCTCGCTCTAGCACAGATACGCAGTATTTT. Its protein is CASSYQSGGPRSSTDTQYF.